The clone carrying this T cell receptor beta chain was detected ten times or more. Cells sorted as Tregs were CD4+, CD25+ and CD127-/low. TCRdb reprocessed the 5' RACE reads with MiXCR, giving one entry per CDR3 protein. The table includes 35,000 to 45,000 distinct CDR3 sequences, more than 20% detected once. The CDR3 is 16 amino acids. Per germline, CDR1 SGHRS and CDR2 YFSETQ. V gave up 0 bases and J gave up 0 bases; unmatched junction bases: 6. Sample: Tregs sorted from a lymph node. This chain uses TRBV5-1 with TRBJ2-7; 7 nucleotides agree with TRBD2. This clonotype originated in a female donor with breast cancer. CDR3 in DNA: TGCGCCAGCAGCTTGGCAGGCGGGACTACCTCCTACGAGCAGTACTTC. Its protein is CASSLAGGTTSYEQYF.